One sample yielded the 22 T cell receptor beta chains listed below, sequenced in a study of T cell repertoires in cytomegalovirus infection. TCRdb processed the reads anew with MiXCR; each CDR3 protein has one entry. Of hundreds of thousands of distinct CDR3 sequences listed, around 32% were seen once; the top ten hold 18%. Antigens for these TCRs are unknown. The sample was cultured PBMCs, taken from culture after CMV antigen stimulation. Receptors originate from a human donor in good health (CMV status not recorded). Some clones in this sample may be carry-over from other donors' samples.

The genes are TRBV7-8 and TRBJ2-5; no clear D. The germline V gene encodes CDR1 SGHVS and CDR2 FQNEAQ. The V and J ends lost 2 bases and 5 bases respectively, with 9 bases between them. This CDR3 has 13 amino acids. CDR3 sequence (DNA): TGTGCCAGCAGCTTATCCCAAGCGGAGACCCAGTACTTC. Protein product: CASSLSQAETQYF. Supplemented by reference TRBV7-8 and TRBJ2-5, the full variable domain reads GAGVSQSPRYKVAKRGQDVALRCDPISGHVSLFWYQQALGQGPEFLTYFQNEAQLDKSGLPSDRFFAERPEGSVSTLKIQRTQQEDSAVYLCASSLSQAETQYFGPGTRLLVL.

This clonotype was seen only a few times. The V gene is TRBV28, the J gene TRBJ1-4, with D unclear. CDR3 length: 14 amino acids. Trimming took 5 bases from V and 6 from J, leaving 13 bases between them. CDR1 is MDHEN and CDR2 is SYDVKM in the germline V gene. The CDR3 region has the DNA TGTGCCAGCAGTACCGAGAAATTTTATGAAAAACTGTTTTTT. Its protein product is CASSTEKFYEKLFF.

The rearrangement joins TRBV20-1 to TRBJ2-7, with D perhaps being TRBD1 or TRBD2 (5 bases each). V lost 0 bases, J lost 11 bases, and 17 bases lay in between. CDR3 length: 13 residues. Per germline, CDR1 DFQATT and CDR2 SNEGSKA (reference sequence). CDR3 bases: TGCAGTGCTAGAGATCGCCCAAGGGACGTCGAGTACTTC. The encoded protein is CSARDRPRDVEYF.

The chain uses TRBV6-5 and TRBJ1-4; D remains ambiguous. CDR1 MNHEY and CDR2 SVGAGI come from the germline V gene. CDR3 length: 13 residues. The V end was cut by 4 bases, the J end by 8 bases, with 11 bases between. Here the CDR3 reads CASSLKGGEKLFF. CDR3 bases: TGTGCCAGCAGTTTGAAGGGAGGCGAAAAACTGTTTTTT.

The rearrangement joins TRBV20-1 to TRBJ2-3; tentatively, D is TRBD2 (5 bases). Trimming pared 6 bases from V and 2 bases from J, leaving 15 bases between. The CDR3 covers 14 residues. The V gene's germline CDR1 is DFQATT and CDR2 SNEGSKA (reference sequence). In nucleotides, the CDR3 is TGCAGTGCCACAGCGGAGACCCTCACAGATACGCAGTATTTT. Its translation: CSATAETLTDTQYF.

This clonotype was observed a handful of times. The chain couples TRBV7-2 to TRBJ1-6; D possibly corresponds to TRBD1 (5 bases). V shed 6 bases and J shed 8 bases, with 23 bases lying between them. The germline CDR1 and CDR2 sequences are SGHTA and FQGNSA. The CDR3 length is 17 residues. CDR3 loop: CASSKRGGDPSYSPLHF. The CDR3, as DNA: TGTGCCAGCAGTAAGAGGGGTGGGGATCCCTCCTATTCACCCCTCCACTTT.

The chain recombines TRBV7-8 with TRBJ2-7; TRBD1 matches at 8 bases. Germline CDR1 is SGHVS and CDR2 is FQNEAQ. V lost 0 bases to trimming and J lost 5 bases; unmatched junction nucleotides: 9. This CDR3 spans 16 amino acids. The DNA of the CDR3 is TGTGCCAGCAGCTTAGCGAGGGACAGGCTTTTCCACGAGCAGTACTTC. The encoded protein is CASSLARDRLFHEQYF.

This chain uses TRBV12-3 or TRBV12-4 with TRBJ1-2; 7 bases agree with TRBD1. This CDR3 contains 14 residues. V lost 7 bases to trimming and J lost 8 bases; unmatched junction nucleotides: 13. The CDR3: CASNFGNRGGGYTF. The CDR3 DNA is TGTGCCAGCAACTTCGGGAACAGGGGCGGCGGCTACACCTTC.

This clonotype was detected a few times. The chain has TRBV6-1 and TRBJ2-3, with D tentatively TRBD2 (5 bases). The CDR3 is 14 amino acids. Trimming took off 6 bases at V and 1 base at J, with 11 bases between the two ends. The V gene's germline CDR1 is MNHNS and CDR2 SASEGT. The CDR3, as DNA: TGTGCCAGCAGATCCGGACTGGGCACAGATACGCAGTATTTT. This sequence encodes CASRSGLGTDTQYF.

V gene TRBV4-3 combines with J gene TRBJ2-7, with 8 bases matching TRBD2. V lost 4 bases and J lost 0; bases outside the gene matches: 8. CDR3 size: 16 residues. Germline V lookup: CDR1 LGHNA, CDR2 YSLEER. Here the CDR3 reads CASSRVAGSDSYEQYF. CDR3 bases: TGCGCCAGCAGCCGAGTAGCGGGGTCGGACTCCTACGAGCAGTACTTC.

The table lists this clonotype with a few counts. The V and J genes are TRBV4-1 and TRBJ2-5; 11 nucleotides agree with TRBD2. Germline V gene sequence: CDR1 MGHRA, CDR2 YSYEKL. Losses at the gene ends were 3 bases for V and 5 bases for J; bases not matched to a gene: 5. The CDR3 length is 15 residues. CDR3 coding DNA: TGCGCCAGCAGCCATACTAGCGGGGGTTCGGAGACCCAGTACTTC. Its translation: CASSHTSGGSETQYF.

V is TRBV11-2 and J is TRBJ2-7; 8 bases match TRBD2. The ends lost 2 bases at V and 7 bases at J; junction bases unmatched: 10. Germline V gives CDR1 SGHAT, CDR2 FQNNGV. CDR3 size: 15 residues. This CDR3 is CASSLMREVQGEQYF. DNA of the CDR3: TGTGCCAGCAGCTTAATGCGGGAGGTTCAGGGAGAGCAGTACTTC.

V is TRBV11-3 and J is TRBJ2-1; D call uncertain. V lost 5 bases, J lost 5 bases, and 7 bases lay in between. There are 12 residues in the CDR3. CDR1 and CDR2 (germline): SGHNT, YENEEA. The CDR3 DNA follows: TGTGCCAGCAGCCCCCACGACAATGAGCAGTTCTTC. Residues: CASSPHDNEQFF. The whole variable domain, filled in from reference TRBV11-3 and TRBJ2-1, reads EAGVVQSPRYKIIEKKQPVAFWCNPISGHNTLYWYLQNLGQGPELLIRYENEEAVDDSQLPKDRFSAERLKGVDSTLKIQPAELGDSAVYLCASSPHDNEQFFGPGTRLTVL.

A remark on this clonotype: A much larger clone sits a single nucleotide away, making a read error possible. CDR3 residues: CASSPQTSGYNEQLF. CDR3 DNA sequence: TGTGCCAGCAGCCCACAGACTAGCGGCTACAATGAGCAGCTCTTC. This chain uses TRBV7-2 with TRBJ2-1; 9 positions match TRBD2. From germline, CDR1 is SGHTA and CDR2 FQGNSA. CDR3 length equals 15 residues.

This clonotype was counted at least ten times. The chain has TRBV7-2 and TRBJ2-5; 8 bases agree with TRBD2. This CDR3 is 15 amino acids long. CDR1 is SGHTA, CDR2 FQGNSA, per germline. Germline trimming cut 5 bases from V and 9 bases from J; bases unmatched to any gene: 14. The CDR3 DNA reads TGTGCCAGCAGCCCCCAGGGCGGGACTAGTCAACCCCAGTACTTC. Translating it yields CASSPQGGTSQPQYF.

This clonotype was found a few times. The chain has TRBV7-2 and TRBJ2-1; 10 bases map to TRBD2. CDR3 length equals 14 residues. V was pared by 5 bases and J by 9 bases, with 7 bases of the junction left unmatched. Germline V lookup: CDR1 SGHTA, CDR2 FQGNSA. CDR3: CASSPGLANSEQFF. CDR3 in DNA: TGTGCCAGCAGCCCGGGACTAGCGAACAGTGAGCAGTTCTTC. The full variable domain, its missing parts supplied by reference TRBV7-2 and TRBJ2-1, is GAGVSQSPSNKVTEKGKDVELRCDPISGHTALYWYRQSLGQGLEFLIYFQGNSAPDKSGLPSDRFSAERTGGSVSTLTIQRTQQEDSAVYLCASSPGLANSEQFFGPGTRLTVL.

The chain joins TRBV20-1 to TRBJ2-7; perhaps TRBD2 as D (6 bases). V lost 4 bases and J 3 bases, leaving 7 bases between the germline ends. In germline, CDR1 is DFQATT, CDR2 SNEGSKA (reference sequence). The CDR3 runs 11 residues. CDR3 DNA: TGCAGTGCTACCGGGGGCTACGAGCAGTACTTC. It yields the protein CSATGGYEQYF.

This chain joins TRBV11-2 and TRBJ1-2; 9 nucleotides match TRBD1. Per the germline V gene, CDR1 is SGHAT and CDR2 is FQNNGV. V lost 5 bases to trimming and J lost 6 bases; unmatched junction nucleotides: 7. CDR3 length equals 14 residues. In DNA, the CDR3 is TGTGCCAGCAGCCTCGGGACAGGGATGGATGGCTACACCTTC. Amino acids: CASSLGTGMDGYTF. Supplemented by reference TRBV11-2 and TRBJ1-2, the full variable domain reads EAGVAQSPRYKIIEKRQSVAFWCNPISGHATLYWYQQILGQGPKLLIQFQNNGVVDDSQLPKDRFSAERLKGVDSTLKIQPAKLEDSAVYLCASSLGTGMDGYTFGSGTRLTVV.

This clonotype was picked up a small number of times. The chain links TRBV7-8 to TRBJ1-4; D call uncertain. V lost 3 bases and J 8 bases, leaving 13 bases between the germline ends. Germline-derived CDR1 and CDR2 are SGHVS and FQNEAQ. The CDR3 consists of 14 residues. CDR3 DNA sequence: TGTGCCAGCAGCTTTCTAGGAAGTGGGGAAAAACTGTTTTTT. This encodes CASSFLGSGEKLFF.

This chain joins TRBV20-1 and TRBJ2-3; no reliable D call. V lost 3 bases, J lost 4 bases, and 8 bases lay in between. Germline V gene sequence: CDR1 DFQATT, CDR2 SNEGSKA (reference sequence). CDR3 length: 12 amino acids. The DNA for the CDR3 is TGCAGTGCTAGTGATGGGGCAGATACGCAGTATTTT. This encodes CSASDGADTQYF.

As concerns this clonotype: A much larger clone differs by one base, so this may be a read error. The V call is TRBV12-3 or TRBV12-4, the J call TRBJ2-7, with no clear D. The CDR3 is 11 residues long. Trimming removed 8 bases from V and 4 bases from J, with 9 bases in between. CDR3 nucleotides: TGTGCCAGCGGCTTCCGGTACGAGCAGTACTTC. Translated, it gives CASGFRYEQYF.

This sequence joins TRBV20-1 and TRBJ2-3; TRBD2 might be the D (6 bases). V dropped 6 bases and J dropped 8 bases, with 12 bases sitting between them. This CDR3 has 11 residues. Germline V lookup: CDR1 DFQATT, CDR2 SNEGSKA (reference sequence). The CDR3 bases are TGCAGTGCCGGACCCGGGAGTACGCAGTATTTT. This gives the protein CSAGPGSTQYF.